Following are 29 T cell receptor beta chains from one sample sequenced in a study of blood T cell repertoires in COVID-19. Only in-frame clones appear in the TCRdb table, and some are missing; sequencing was by immunoSEQ multiplex PCR. Here the sample spans around 250,000 clones, 91% being singletons. The sample was PBMCs or T cells enriched from blood (not recorded which). The receptors were gathered from a human donor in a cohort exposed to, infected with or recovered from COVID-19 (not recorded which). The donor label of this sample is uncertain.

This chain uses TRBV11-2 with TRBJ2-2; no clear D gene. V was clipped by 2 bases and J by 8 bases, with 6 bases between them. The CDR3 is made up of 12 amino acids. CDR1 and CDR2 (germline): SGHAT, FQNNGV. As DNA, the CDR3 is TGTGCCAGCAGCTTATCCTCTGGGGAGCTGTTTTTT. Amino acids: CASSLSSGELFF. Filled out from reference TRBV11-2 and TRBJ2-2, the complete variable domain reads EAGVAQSPRYKIIEKRQSVAFWCNPISGHATLYWYQQILGQGPKLLIQFQNNGVVDDSQLPKDRFSAERLKGVDSTLKIQPAKLEDSAVYLCASSLSSGELFFGEGSRLTVL.

This clone was seen a handful of times. V and J are TRBV6-6 and TRBJ2-5; weak D call: TRBD1 (5 bases). V lost 6 bases and J 4 bases, leaving 18 bases between the germline ends. Germline CDR1 is MNHNY and CDR2 is SVGAGI (reference sequence). This CDR3 comprises 15 residues. The CDR3 here is CASSSTEISLETQYF. The DNA for the CDR3 is TGTGCCAGCAGCTCGACAGAAATCAGCCTAGAGACCCAGTACTTC.

The table lists this clone with a count of one. The gene calls are TRBV30 and TRBJ2-7; 9 nucleotides line up with TRBD1. J was trimmed by 6 bases and V by 0 bases; bases with no gene match: 9. The CDR3 is 15 residues long. CDR1 and CDR2 from the germline V gene are GTSNPN and SVGIG (reference sequence). The chain's CDR3 is CAWSVGTGTRIEQYF. The CDR3 coding sequence is TGTGCCTGGAGTGTCGGGACAGGGACCCGAATCGAGCAGTACTTC.

The chain recombines TRBV2 with TRBJ1-1; D might be TRBD1 (6 bases). This CDR3 spans 14 amino acids. Germline loops: CDR1 SNHLY, CDR2 FYNNEI. The germline V and J ends were trimmed by 7 bases and 2 bases, with 14 bases remaining between them. CDR3 amino acids: CASTGTFINTEAFF. CDR3 nucleotide sequence: TGTGCCAGCACGGGGACATTTATCAACACTGAAGCTTTCTTT. The full variable domain, in which reference TRBV2 and TRBJ1-1 provide the parts outside the CDR3, is EPEVTQTPSHQVTQMGQEVILRCVPISNHLYFYWYRQILGQKVEFLVSFYNNEISEKSEIFDDQFSVERPDGSNFTLKIRSTKLEDSAMYFCASTGTFINTEAFFGQGTRLTVV.

The CDR3 region has the DNA TGTGCCAGCAGTTTGACAGGGGGTAGGGGCTACACCTTC. Its translation: CASSLTGGRGYTF. J is TRBJ1-2 and V is TRBV6-6; TRBD1 matches 9 bases. The V gene end was trimmed by 4 bases and the J gene end by 8 bases; junction bases not matched to a gene: 5. The germline CDR1 and CDR2 sequences are MNHNY and SVGAGI (reference sequence). This CDR3 contains 13 residues.

The V gene is TRBV7-9, the J gene TRBJ2-5; 13 bases line up with TRBD2. Germline CDR1 reads SEHNR; CDR2 reads FQNEAQ (reference sequence). J lost 9 bases, V lost 1 base, and 8 bases had no gene match. The CDR3 consists of 16 residues. CDR3 in DNA: TGTGCCAGCAGCTTAGATACTAGCGGGGGGGCTTGGGCCCAGTACTTC. Its translation is CASSLDTSGGAWAQYF.

The CDR3 nucleotides read TGTGCCTGGGGACGAACAGGGCTGGGCAATCAGCCCCAGCATTTT. Protein: CAWGRTGLGNQPQHF. This chain uses TRBV30 with TRBJ1-5; possibly TRBD1 for D (6 bases). Trimming pared 5 bases from V and 2 bases from J, leaving 16 bases between. Germline V gives CDR1 GTSNPN, CDR2 SVGIG (reference sequence). The CDR3 contains 15 residues.

To note about this clone: The junction departs from germline at one end; a sequencing error may be responsible. This rearrangement joins TRBV7-9 to TRBJ1-2; D gene ambiguous. The germline V gene has CDR1 SEHNR and CDR2 FQNEAQ (reference sequence). The CDR3 extends over 13 amino acids. CDR3 sequence: CASSLTGNFGYTF. The CDR3 region has the DNA TGTGCCAGCAGCCTTACGGGGAACTTTGGCTACACCTTC. The entire variable domain, with the rest obtained from reference TRBV7-9 and TRBJ1-2, is as follows: DTGVSQNPRHKITKRGQNVTFRCDPISEHNRLYWYRQTLGQGPEFLTYFQNEAQLEKSRLLSDRFSAERPKGSFSTLEIQRTEQGDSAMYLCASSLTGNFGYTFGSGTRLTVV.

The chain employs TRBV9 and TRBJ2-1; 7 nucleotides line up with TRBD2. The CDR3 contains 16 residues. The V segment lost 0 bases and the J segment 7 bases; nucleotides outside the gene matches: 10. The germline V gene has CDR1 SGDLS and CDR2 YYNGEE. This chain's CDR3 is CASSVVPTGGENEQFF. The CDR3 DNA follows: TGTGCCAGCAGCGTAGTACCTACGGGGGGTGAAAATGAGCAGTTCTTC.

This clone is a singleton in its sample. This chain links TRBV7-9 with TRBJ1-1; TRBD1 agrees at 7 bases. The germline V gene encodes CDR1 SEHNR and CDR2 FQNEAQ (reference sequence). Trimming at V came to 5 bases and at J to 1 base, leaving 4 bases not matched to a gene. The CDR3 consists of 14 residues. CDR3 sequence: CASSTGQANTEAFF. The CDR3 bases are TGTGCCAGCAGCACAGGACAGGCGAACACTGAAGCTTTCTTT. The whole variable domain, remainder taken from reference TRBV7-9 and TRBJ1-1, is DTGVSQNPRHKITKRGQNVTFRCDPISEHNRLYWYRQTLGQGPEFLTYFQNEAQLEKSRLLSDRFSAERPKGSFSTLEIQRTEQGDSAMYLCASSTGQANTEAFFGQGTRLTVV.

V gene TRBV5-4 combines with J gene TRBJ1-1; D uncertain. The V gene lost 5 bases and the J gene lost 2 bases, with 7 bases spanning the gap. In germline, CDR1 is SGHNT, CDR2 YYREEE (reference sequence). CDR3 size: 12 residues. CDR3 in DNA: TGTGCCAGCAGGGCACGCAACACTGAAGCTTTCTTT. It translates to CASRARNTEAFF.

The rearrangement joins TRBV4-1 to TRBJ2-7; D uncertain. Trimming took 1 base from V and 6 from J, leaving 13 bases between them. Germline CDR1 and CDR2: MGHRA and YSYEKL. The CDR3 is made up of 14 amino acids. This chain's CDR3 is CASSQGNSLSEQYF. In nucleotides, the CDR3 is TGCGCCAGCAGCCAAGGGAACAGTCTGTCCGAGCAGTACTTC.

The gene calls are TRBV7-3 and TRBJ2-7, with 10 bases identical to TRBD2. Germline CDR1 reads SGHTA; CDR2 reads FQGTGA. This CDR3 region has 16 residues. The V segment lost 6 bases and the J segment 4 bases; nucleotides outside the gene matches: 12. DNA for the CDR3: TGTGCCAGCAGTTCCATTAGCGGGGGGAGGACTTACGAGCAGTACTTC. Encoded protein: CASSSISGGRTYEQYF. The full variable domain, rest sourced from reference TRBV7-3 and TRBJ2-7, is GAGVSQTPSNKVTEKGKYVELRCDPISGHTALYWYRQSLGQGPEFLIYFQGTGAADDSGLPNDRFFAVRPEGSVSTLKIQRTERGDSAVYLCASSSISGGRTYEQYFGPGTRLTVT.

This sequence joins TRBV19 and TRBJ1-1; D ambiguous. Trimming took 5 bases from V and 0 from J, leaving 7 bases between them. Germline CDR1 reads LNHDA; CDR2 reads SQIVND (reference sequence). The CDR3 contains 13 residues. The CDR3 sequence is CASSEQVNTEAFF. The CDR3 bases are TGTGCCAGTAGTGAGCAGGTGAACACTGAAGCTTTCTTT. The entire variable domain, with the rest obtained from reference TRBV19 and TRBJ1-1, is as follows: DGGITQSPKYLFRKEGQNVTLSCEQNLNHDAMYWYRQDPGQGLRLIYYSQIVNDFQKGDIAEGYSVSREKKESFPLTVTSAQKNPTAFYLCASSEQVNTEAFFGQGTRLTVV.

The genes are TRBV2 and TRBJ1-6; no definite D call. This CDR3 region has 13 residues. The germline CDR1 and CDR2 sequences are SNHLY and FYNNEI. The V end was cut by 4 bases, the J end by 7 bases, with 8 bases between. CDR3 amino acids: CASSGQINSPLHF. DNA for the CDR3: TGTGCCAGCAGTGGGCAGATCAATTCACCCCTCCACTTT.

V is TRBV5-4 and J is TRBJ2-5; TRBD2 matches 13 bases. This CDR3 spans 19 amino acids. Germline trimming cut 0 bases from V and 5 bases from J; bases unmatched to any gene: 13. Germline loops: CDR1 SGHNT, CDR2 YYREEE (reference sequence). Here the CDR3 DNA reads TGTGCCAGCAGCTTGGATGGGACTAGCGGGGCTCCGGGTGAGGAGACCCAGTACTTC. The encoded protein is CASSLDGTSGAPGEETQYF.

This rearrangement joins TRBV30 to TRBJ1-5; no definite D call. V lost 5 bases to trimming and J lost 3 bases, with 20 bases between them. CDR1 GTSNPN and CDR2 SVGIG come from the germline V gene (reference sequence). The CDR3 length is 16 residues. The DNA for the CDR3 is TGTGCCTGGTCCGAAGCGCCTCAGATTAACAATCAGCCCCAGCATTTT. It specifies CAWSEAPQINNQPQHF.

The table lists this clone with a count of one. V and J are TRBV18 and TRBJ1-1, with a possible D match to TRBD1 (5 bases). Germline V gene sequence: CDR1 KGHSH, CDR2 LQKENI. This CDR3 region has 15 residues. V shed 4 bases and J shed 1 base, with 13 bases lying between them. The DNA of the CDR3 is TGTGCCAGCTCACTCCAACCCAGGGCGAACACTGAAGCTTTCTTT. Amino acid sequence: CASSLQPRANTEAFF. Using reference TRBV18 and TRBJ1-1 for the parts outside the CDR3, the full variable domain is NAGVMQNPRHLVRRRGQEARLRCSPMKGHSHVYWYRQLPEEGLKFMVYLQKENIIDESGMPKERFSAEFPKEGPSILRIQQVVRGDSAAYFCASSLQPRANTEAFFGQGTRLTVV.

There are a few counts of this clone. The chain has TRBV6-4 and TRBJ2-2; D remains ambiguous. Trimming removed 6 bases at V and 1 base at J, with 9 bases between. Germline-derived CDR1 and CDR2 are MRHNA and SNTAGT. The length of the CDR3 is 14 residues. The CDR3 nucleotides read TGTGCCAGCAGAATAGACTGGAACACCGGGGAGCTGTTTTTT. This codes for CASRIDWNTGELFF.

The rearrangement joins TRBV4-3 to TRBJ2-1; D remains unclear. Germline V lookup: CDR1 LGHNA, CDR2 YSLEER. CDR3 length equals 12 residues. The V gene lost 0 bases and the J gene lost 5 bases, with 2 bases spanning the gap. The CDR3 loop reads CASSQDNNEQFF. As DNA, the CDR3 is TGCGCCAGCAGCCAAGATAACAATGAGCAGTTCTTC.

A note on this clone: This CDR3 is also generated by other DNA sequences in the sample. V usage is TRBV19 and J usage is TRBJ1-1; unclear D gene. This CDR3 has 12 amino acids. Germline V CDR1 and CDR2: LNHDA, SQIVND (reference sequence). V dropped 5 bases and J dropped 1 base, with 5 bases sitting between them. CDR3 sequence reads: CASSPGNTEAFF. DNA for the CDR3: TGTGCCAGTAGTCCCGGGAACACTGAAGCTTTCTTT.

The genes are TRBV3-1 (or the pseudogene TRBV3-2) and TRBJ1-1; 7 bases match TRBD1. The germline V gene has CDR1 LGHDT and CDR2 YNNKEL (reference sequence). This CDR3 comprises 14 residues. V lost 7 bases, J lost 3 bases, and 8 bases stayed unmatched. The CDR3 here is CASTRQGGDTEAFF. CDR3 in DNA: TGTGCCAGCACCCGACAGGGCGGTGACACTGAAGCTTTCTTT.

The rearrangement uses TRBV10-1 and TRBJ1-3, with TRBD1 matching 7 bases. This CDR3 has 16 residues. Germline V lookup: CDR1 WNHNN, CDR2 SYGVQD (reference sequence). The trim removed 0 bases at V and 0 bases at J, leaving 2 bases unmatched. As DNA, the CDR3 is TGCGCCAGCAGTGAGTCGACAGGGAACTCTGGAAACACCATATATTTT. Amino acids: CASSESTGNSGNTIYF.

The rearrangement links TRBV6-4 to TRBJ1-2, with 9 bases that match TRBD1. The germline V gene encodes CDR1 MRHNA and CDR2 SNTAGT. V was pared by 6 bases and J by 8 bases, with 13 bases of the junction left unmatched. This CDR3 region has 15 residues. CDR3 sequence (DNA): TGTGCCAGCAGAGGGACAGGGCTTGGCGCTGGGGGCTACACCTTC. It encodes CASRGTGLGAGGYTF.

V and J are TRBV30 and TRBJ1-2, with D possibly TRBD1 on 6 matching bases. The CDR3 extends over 15 amino acids. V was trimmed by 2 bases and J by 4 bases, leaving 17 bases between them. Germline V CDR1 and CDR2: GTSNPN, SVGIG (reference sequence). The CDR3 bases are TGTGCCTGGAGTAAGGGGTTGAGGGGGAGCTATGGCTACACCTTC. Translating gives CAWSKGLRGSYGYTF.

The chain joins TRBV30 to TRBJ2-5, with a possible D match to TRBD2 (6 bases). Trimming removed 4 bases from V and 4 bases from J, with 22 bases in between. Germline assignment: CDR1 GTSNPN and CDR2 SVGIG (reference sequence). The CDR3 loop spans 16 amino acids. This chain's CDR3 is CAWTQGVRQGGETQYF. The CDR3 region has the DNA TGTGCCTGGACCCAAGGGGTGAGGCAGGGAGGAGAGACCCAGTACTTC.

This rearrangement joins TRBV28 to TRBJ2-5; 8 bases agree with TRBD2. The ends lost 5 bases at V and 4 bases at J; junction bases unmatched: 6. The CDR3 spans 14 residues. CDR1 MDHEN and CDR2 SYDVKM come from the germline V gene. The chain's CDR3 is CASSRGGQSETQYF. The CDR3, as DNA: TGTGCCAGCAGTCGGGGGGGCCAGTCAGAGACCCAGTACTTC.

The V call is TRBV15, the J call TRBJ2-1; TRBD1 is a possible D gene (5 bases). The V end lost 7 bases, the J end lost 3 bases, and 19 bases lay between the germline ends. The CDR3 runs 16 residues. CDR1 and CDR2 (germline): LNHNV, YYDKDF (reference sequence). The CDR3 protein is CATTPKVQGSYNEQFF. DNA of the CDR3: TGTGCCACCACCCCCAAAGTCCAGGGCAGCTACAATGAGCAGTTCTTC.

The chain uses TRBV21-1 and TRBJ2-7; the table's D call TRBD2 went unverified against the DNA. TRBV21-1 is marked as a pseudogene. The CDR3 totals 19 residues. DNA for the CDR3: TGTGCCAGCAGCTTTCCGGGACTAGCGGGGGGAATCAGCTCCTACGAGCAGTACTTC. This encodes CASSFPGLAGGISSYEQYF.